The rows below give T cell receptor beta chains drawn from one sample of a study of cytomegalovirus exposure and HLA in healthy donors. Profiled with immunoSEQ multiplex PCR; TCRdb holds only in-frame clones, not every one. The sample yields 150,000 or so clones, 60% to 85% seen once. The sample consisted of PBMCs. The receptors were sampled from a man aged 35 to 55 in good health and CMV-seropositive. Each CDR3 is given with its conserved first and last residue. The D gene is left open where the match is weak. Rows give clone size only sometimes, using once, few, many, or a class for an expanded clone.

abundance: .
j_gene: TRBJ2-3
v_gene: TRBV19
d_gene: TRBD1
CDR3nt: TGTGCCAGTAGTACCCGGGACAGCCCCACAGATACGCAGTATTTT
CDR3aa: CASSTRDSPTDTQYF

abundance: .
j_gene: TRBJ2-3
v_gene: TRBV9
d_gene: .
CDR3nt: TGTGCCAGCAGCGTCTTGTCAAGCGCAGATACGCAGTATTTT
CDR3aa: CASSVLSSADTQYF

abundance: .
j_gene: TRBJ1-3
v_gene: TRBV30
d_gene: .
CDR3nt: TGTGCCTGGACTAGCTCTGGAAACACCATATATTTT
CDR3aa: CAWTSSGNTIYF

abundance: .
j_gene: TRBJ1-1
v_gene: TRBV15
d_gene: TRBD1
CDR3nt: TGTGCCACCAGCAGGAAAACAGGGGCTGAAGCTTTCTTT
CDR3aa: CATSRKTGAEAFF

abundance: .
j_gene: TRBJ2-5
v_gene: TRBV5-4
d_gene: .
CDR3nt: TGTGCCAGCAGCTCTAGAGACGTGGCGCACGGGGAGACCCAGTACTTC
CDR3aa: CASSSRDVAHGETQYF

abundance: .
j_gene: TRBJ2-7
v_gene: TRBV4-3
d_gene: TRBD2
CDR3nt: TGCGCCAGCAACCCTAACCCCAGCGGGAGCTCCTACGAGCAGTACTTC
CDR3aa: CASNPNPSGSSYEQYF

abundance: .
j_gene: TRBJ1-2
v_gene: TRBV5-6
d_gene: TRBD1
CDR3nt: TGTGCCAGCAGCTTGGGACAGGGGGACTTGAAGTTCTATGGTTACACCTTC
CDR3aa: CASSLGQGDLKFYGYTF

abundance: .
j_gene: TRBJ1-6
v_gene: TRBV6-6
d_gene: .
CDR3nt: TGTGCCAGCACTAGTATCAGAAATTCACCCCTCCACTTT
CDR3aa: CASTSIRNSPLHF

abundance: .
j_gene: TRBJ2-3
v_gene: TRBV7-9
d_gene: TRBD2
CDR3nt: TGTGCCAGCAGGGCTAGCGGGAGGACAGATACGCAGTATTTT
CDR3aa: CASRASGRTDTQYF

abundance: .
j_gene: TRBJ2-1
v_gene: TRBV7-8
d_gene: .
CDR3nt: TGTGCCAGCAGCCGGGGAGGCAATGAGCAGTTCTTC
CDR3aa: CASSRGGNEQFF

abundance: .
j_gene: TRBJ2-5
v_gene: TRBV5-4
d_gene: .
CDR3nt: TGTGCCAGCCTTTCAGACACGTTGAGAGAGACCCAGTACTTC
CDR3aa: CASLSDTLRETQYF

abundance: .
j_gene: TRBJ2-7
v_gene: TRBV18
d_gene: TRBD1
CDR3nt: TGTGCCAGCTCACCGGGACAGACGAACGAGCAGTACTTC
CDR3aa: CASSPGQTNEQYF

abundance: .
j_gene: TRBJ2-7
v_gene: TRBV11-2
d_gene: TRBD1
CDR3nt: TGTGCCAGCAGCTTACAGGGGGCTGGGATCTACGAGCAGTACTTC
CDR3aa: CASSLQGAGIYEQYF

abundance: .
j_gene: TRBJ2-4
v_gene: TRBV5-4
d_gene: TRBD1
CDR3nt: TGTGCCAGCAGCGAGGGGACAGCCGCAGCCAAAAACATTCAGTACTTC
CDR3aa: CASSEGTAAAKNIQYF

abundance: .
j_gene: TRBJ1-2
v_gene: TRBV18
d_gene: TRBD1
CDR3nt: TGTGCCAGCTCACCACCGACAGGGGGAGGCTATGGCTACACCTTC
CDR3aa: CASSPPTGGGYGYTF

abundance: .
j_gene: TRBJ2-3
v_gene: TRBV5-1
d_gene: TRBD1
CDR3nt: TGCGCCAGCAGTCATTTACCACTACAGGGGGGTACAGATACGCAGTATTTT
CDR3aa: CASSHLPLQGGTDTQYF

abundance: few
j_gene: TRBJ2-1
v_gene: TRBV14
d_gene: .
CDR3nt: TGTGCCAGCAGCCGTCGAAGACCCGGAGGCTACAATGAGCAGTTCTTC
CDR3aa: CASSRRRPGGYNEQFF

abundance: .
j_gene: TRBJ2-1
v_gene: TRBV13
d_gene: TRBD2
CDR3nt: TGTGCCAGCAGCTTAACTAGCGGGTCAATTGAGCAGTTCTTC
CDR3aa: CASSLTSGSIEQFF

abundance: .
j_gene: TRBJ1-6
v_gene: TRBV7-2
d_gene: .
CDR3nt: TGTGCCAGCAGCTTAGTGGGCAGGGGCACGGAATCACCCCTCCACTTT
CDR3aa: CASSLVGRGTESPLHF

abundance: .
j_gene: TRBJ2-5
v_gene: TRBV12-5
d_gene: .
CDR3nt: TGTGCTAGTGGCCTGCAAGGGCCAGCTCTAGGAGGCCAGTACTTC
CDR3aa: CASGLQGPALGGQYF

abundance: .
j_gene: TRBJ2-1
v_gene: TRBV7-2
d_gene: .
CDR3nt: TGTGCCAGCAGCTCGGCGGCCCTCTTCTTC
CDR3aa: CASSSAALFF

abundance: .
j_gene: TRBJ1-2
v_gene: TRBV28
d_gene: .
CDR3nt: TGTGCCAGCAGTCCCCGACAGAAGGGCTATGGCTACACCTTC
CDR3aa: CASSPRQKGYGYTF

abundance: .
j_gene: TRBJ2-5
v_gene: TRBV11-1
d_gene: .
CDR3nt: TGTGCCAGCAGCTTAGGGGAGAAAGAGACCCAGTACTTC
CDR3aa: CASSLGEKETQYF

abundance: .
j_gene: TRBJ1-2
v_gene: TRBV4-1
d_gene: TRBD1
CDR3nt: TGCGCCAGCAGCGCAAGCATCCAGGGGGCCTATGGCTACACCTTC
CDR3aa: CASSASIQGAYGYTF

abundance: .
j_gene: TRBJ2-7
v_gene: TRBV27
d_gene: TRBD1
CDR3nt: TGTGCCAGCAGACGACTGGACAGGTCCGGCCACGAGCAGTACTTC
CDR3aa: CASRRLDRSGHEQYF

abundance: .
j_gene: TRBJ2-7
v_gene: TRBV6-5
d_gene: .
CDR3nt: TGTGCCAGCGGAGCCCAAGGGGACTTCTACGAGCAGTACTTC
CDR3aa: CASGAQGDFYEQYF

abundance: .
j_gene: TRBJ2-1
v_gene: TRBV5-4
d_gene: .
CDR3nt: TGTGCCAGCAGCTCACCCGGGAAGGTTTACAATGAGCAGTTCTTC
CDR3aa: CASSSPGKVYNEQFF

abundance: .
j_gene: TRBJ2-1
v_gene: TRBV27
d_gene: .
CDR3nt: TGTGCCAGCAGTCCCGAGCCGCATGAGCAGTTCTTC
CDR3aa: CASSPEPHEQFF

abundance: .
j_gene: TRBJ1-2
v_gene: TRBV28
d_gene: TRBD1
CDR3nt: TGTGCCTGCTCACAGGGGTCCTTTTCCGGCTACACCTTC
CDR3aa: CACSQGSFSGYTF

abundance: .
j_gene: TRBJ2-7
v_gene: TRBV15
d_gene: .
CDR3nt: TGTGCCACCAGCAGAGATCTAGCTACCAGCTCCTACGAGCAGTACTTC
CDR3aa: CATSRDLATSSYEQYF

abundance: .
j_gene: TRBJ2-5
v_gene: TRBV7-3
d_gene: TRBD2
CDR3nt: TGTGCCAGCACGCGGGAGGCGGGCGAGACCCAGTACTTC
CDR3aa: CASTREAGETQYF

abundance: .
j_gene: TRBJ2-4
v_gene: TRBV6-5
d_gene: .
CDR3nt: TGTGCCAGCAGCCGTACAGGGTCCGGAAACATTCAGTACTTC
CDR3aa: CASSRTGSGNIQYF

abundance: once
j_gene: TRBJ2-3
v_gene: TRBV27
d_gene: .
CDR3nt: TGTGCCAGCAGTTTACGGACACCGACAGATACGCAGTATTTT
CDR3aa: CASSLRTPTDTQYF

abundance: .
j_gene: TRBJ1-2
v_gene: TRBV7-8
d_gene: TRBD1
CDR3nt: TGTGCCAGCAGCTCCGGGACAGGGGGCCACTATGGCTACACCTTC
CDR3aa: CASSSGTGGHYGYTF

abundance: .
j_gene: TRBJ2-5
v_gene: TRBV7-9
d_gene: TRBD2
CDR3nt: TGTGCCAGCAGCTTAAATCCCCTAACTAGCGGAGAGACCCAGTACTTC
CDR3aa: CASSLNPLTSGETQYF

abundance: .
j_gene: TRBJ2-5
v_gene: TRBV11-3
d_gene: .
CDR3nt: TGTGCCAGCAACAATATCCGGGACTCCGTAGAGACCCAGTACTTC
CDR3aa: CASNNIRDSVETQYF

abundance: .
j_gene: TRBJ2-7
v_gene: TRBV19
d_gene: TRBD1
CDR3nt: TGTGCCAGTAGACGGACAGGGGGCCGTCGCGAGCAGTACTTC
CDR3aa: CASRRTGGRREQYF

abundance: .
j_gene: TRBJ2-1
v_gene: TRBV15
d_gene: .
CDR3nt: TGTGCCACCAGCAGTTTTGTCAACAATGAGCAGTTCTTC
CDR3aa: CATSSFVNNEQFF

abundance: .
j_gene: TRBJ2-1
v_gene: TRBV4-2
d_gene: .
CDR3nt: TGTGCCAGCAGCCAAGCGGGAGTCGGAGATGAGCAGTTCTTC
CDR3aa: CASSQAGVGDEQFF

abundance: .
j_gene: TRBJ2-7
v_gene: TRBV7-9
d_gene: .
CDR3nt: TGTGCCAGCAGCCCGGGATCCCGCGAGCAGTACTTC
CDR3aa: CASSPGSREQYF

abundance: .
j_gene: TRBJ2-5
v_gene: TRBV6-1
d_gene: .
CDR3nt: TGTGCCAGCAGTAGGGGCTACCACCATCAAGAGACCCAGTACTTC
CDR3aa: CASSRGYHHQETQYF

abundance: few
j_gene: TRBJ2-1
v_gene: TRBV9
d_gene: .
CDR3nt: TGTGCCAGCAGCGTAGGAGCGGTGATCACCTACAATGAGCAGTTCTTC
CDR3aa: CASSVGAVITYNEQFF

abundance: .
j_gene: TRBJ2-5
v_gene: TRBV9
d_gene: .
CDR3nt: TGTGCCAGCAGCGTTAGCCTCGCCCTCGGAGAGACCCAGTACTTC
CDR3aa: CASSVSLALGETQYF

abundance: .
j_gene: TRBJ2-5
v_gene: TRBV5-1
d_gene: .
CDR3nt: TGCGCCAGCAGCCGCATAGGTGCGAGGGCAGAGACCCAGTACTTC
CDR3aa: CASSRIGARAETQYF

abundance: .
j_gene: TRBJ2-1
v_gene: TRBV7-2
d_gene: .
CDR3nt: TGTGCCAGCAGCTTACAGCCTACAGGAGACAATGAGCAGTTCTTC
CDR3aa: CASSLQPTGDNEQFF

abundance: .
j_gene: TRBJ2-7
v_gene: TRBV7-9
d_gene: .
CDR3nt: TGTGCCAGCAGCGCGTCTTATTCCTCCTACGAGCAGTACTTC
CDR3aa: CASSASYSSYEQYF